The 20 T cell receptor beta chains below all came from one sample that was sequenced in a study of neoadjuvant anti-PD-1 for oral cavity cancer. Sequencing used immunoSEQ multiplex PCR; TCRdb keeps in-frame clones, though not all of them. The sample carries about 5,700 clones, just under 60% recorded once. Specimen: tumor tissue, collected before nivolumab (anti-PD-1) treatment. These receptors were obtained from a person between 40 and 85 years old with oral cavity squamous cell carcinoma.

The chain combines TRBV11-3 with TRBJ2-1, with 11 bases fitting TRBD2. Trimming cost V 1 base and J 9 bases; bases outside gene matches: 2. This CDR3 comprises 14 residues. Germline assignment: CDR1 SGHNT and CDR2 YENEEA. For the CDR3, the DNA is TGTGCCAGCAGCTTAGGACTAGCGGGAAGTGAGCAGTTCTTC. Translation: CASSLGLAGSEQFF.

The chain is built from TRBV6-1 and TRBJ1-5; D remains unclear. The CDR3 has 12 amino acids. Trimming cost V 0 bases and J 9 bases, with 6 bases left between them. CDR1 and CDR2 from the germline V gene are MNHNS and SASEGT. CDR3 coding DNA: TGTGCCAGCAGTGAAGCAGGGCGGCCCCAGCATTTT. Protein sequence: CASSEAGRPQHF.

The chain joins TRBV27 to TRBJ2-1; 7 bases fit TRBD2. The CDR3 covers 14 residues. The J segment lost 2 bases and the V segment lost 8 bases, leaving 6 bases of the junction unmatched. Germline CDR1 and CDR2: MNHEY and SMNVEV (reference sequence). DNA of the CDR3: TGTGCCAGCGGGGGGGACGGAACCTACAATGAGCAGTTCTTC. Its translation: CASGGDGTYNEQFF.

The rearrangement links TRBV7-9 to TRBJ2-1; 7 bases are a match to TRBD2. Germline CDR1 reads SEHNR; CDR2 reads FQNEAQ (reference sequence). Trimming removed 5 bases from V and 7 bases from J; junction bases left unmatched: 11. The CDR3 is 15 amino acids. The CDR3 DNA sequence: TGTGCCAGCAGCCCCTTGAGGCGGGGGACGAATGAGCAGTTCTTC. This encodes CASSPLRRGTNEQFF.

This rearrangement joins TRBV7-9 to TRBJ1-5, with a weak D call TRBD1 (5 bases). The V gene's germline CDR1 is SEHNR and CDR2 FQNEAQ (reference sequence). The CDR3 is 17 residues long. V was shortened by 4 bases and J by 1 base, with 17 bases between the two germline ends. The CDR3 region is CASSSLGVPESNQPQHF. CDR3 nucleotides: TGTGCCAGCAGCTCCCTGGGGGTACCGGAGAGCAATCAGCCCCAGCATTTT.

The chain joins TRBV10-1 to TRBJ1-1; unclear D gene. The ends were cut back, 0 bases at V and 8 bases at J, with 10 bases in the middle. CDR1 and CDR2 (germline): WNHNN, SYGVQD (reference sequence). The CDR3 contains 13 residues. CDR3 DNA: TGCGCCAGCAGTGAGTCCAGCAACCGAGAAGCTTTCTTT. It codes for CASSESSNREAFF.

This clone has just a few counts. This chain joins TRBV5-4 and TRBJ1-6; TRBD1 agrees at 9 bases. The CDR3 covers 18 residues. J gave up 2 bases and V 4 bases, and 10 bases lay outside the gene matches. The germline V gene has CDR1 SGHNT and CDR2 YYREEE (reference sequence). The CDR3 nucleotides read TGTGCCAGCAGCAGGGGACAGGGAACTTCCCCCTATAATTCACCCCTCCACTTT. It is translated as CASSRGQGTSPYNSPLHF.

The rearrangement links TRBV7-9 to TRBJ1-1; 8 bases are a match to TRBD1. Trimming cost V 5 bases and J 10 bases; bases outside gene matches: 9. Germline values: CDR1 SEHNR, CDR2 FQNEAQ (reference sequence). The CDR3 consists of 13 residues. CDR3 DNA: TGTGCCAGCAGCGACAGGACAGGGTGGAGAGCTTTCTTT. Translated: CASSDRTGWRAFF.

The rearrangement uses TRBV5-1 and TRBJ2-1; D remains ambiguous. The CDR3 extends over 12 amino acids. The germline CDR1 and CDR2 sequences are SGHRS and YFSETQ. Trimming stripped 6 bases from V and 3 bases from J, with 7 bases between. CDR3 nucleotides: TGCGCCAGCACCGAGAACTACAATGAGCAGTTCTTC. It translates to CASTENYNEQFF.

The V gene is TRBV5-1, the J gene TRBJ2-5; D is possibly TRBD1 (6 bases). Germline loops: CDR1 SGHRS, CDR2 YFSETQ. The CDR3 length is 15 residues. V lost 4 bases and J 4 bases, leaving 17 bases between the germline ends. CDR3 sequence: CASSPGQGQGETQYF. In nucleotides, the CDR3 is TGCGCCAGCAGCCCGGGGCAGGGGCAGGGAGAGACCCAGTACTTC.

This chain joins TRBV9 and TRBJ1-2, with D perhaps matching TRBD1 (5 bases). V was trimmed by 0 bases and J by 6 bases, leaving 12 bases between them. The V gene's germline CDR1 is SGDLS and CDR2 YYNGEE. There are 14 residues in the CDR3. The CDR3 DNA reads TGTGCCAGCAGCGTAGCACAGGATTTGAATGGCTACACCTTC. Translating gives CASSVAQDLNGYTF.

The J gene is TRBJ2-2, the V gene TRBV19; D might be TRBD1 (6 bases). Germline V gene sequence: CDR1 LNHDA, CDR2 SQIVND (reference sequence). V shed 4 bases and J shed 4 bases, with 16 bases lying between them. The CDR3 length is 16 residues. The CDR3 DNA follows: TGTGCCAGTAGTACCACACAGGGTTTTAGCACCGGGGAGCTGTTTTTT. Translated, it gives CASSTTQGFSTGELFF. The full variable domain, its missing parts supplied by reference TRBV19 and TRBJ2-2, is DGGITQSPKYLFRKEGQNVTLSCEQNLNHDAMYWYRQDPGQGLRLIYYSQIVNDFQKGDIAEGYSVSREKKESFPLTVTSAQKNPTAFYLCASSTTQGFSTGELFFGEGSRLTVL.

The genes are TRBV6-1 and TRBJ2-3; D may be TRBD2 (6 bases). The V gene lost 6 bases and the J gene lost 4 bases, with 14 bases spanning the gap. The CDR3 spans 14 residues. Germline values: CDR1 MNHNS, CDR2 SASEGT. The CDR3 protein is CASSRERGSDTQYF. As DNA, the CDR3 is TGTGCCAGCAGCCGAGAACGGGGGTCAGATACGCAGTATTTT.

The chain carries TRBV12-5 and TRBJ1-6, with 7 nucleotides matching TRBD1. Germline CDR1 and CDR2: LGHNT and FRNRAP. This CDR3 has 15 residues. J gave up 9 bases and V 0 bases, and 5 bases lay outside the gene matches. This CDR3 reads CASGLVAGGFSPLHF. The CDR3 nucleotides read TGTGCTAGTGGTTTGGTGGCAGGGGGATTTTCACCCCTCCACTTT.

The chain is built from TRBV30 and TRBJ1-4; no definite D call. From germline, CDR1 is GTSNPN and CDR2 SVGIG (reference sequence). Trimming took 0 bases from V and 8 from J, leaving 13 bases between them. CDR3 length equals 14 residues. The CDR3: CAWSVRGPSEKLFF. The CDR3 DNA sequence: TGTGCCTGGAGTGTACGAGGCCCCAGCGAAAAACTGTTTTTT.

This chain uses TRBV18 with TRBJ1-4; no clear D gene. The germline V gene has CDR1 KGHSH and CDR2 LQKENI. This CDR3 region has 13 residues. Trimming cost V 2 bases and J 5 bases, with 6 bases left between them. CDR3: CASSPAANEKLFF. CDR3 DNA sequence: TGTGCCAGCTCACCAGCAGCCAATGAAAAACTGTTTTTT.

The rearrangement links TRBV19 to TRBJ1-1; D gene uncertain. The CDR3 extends over 12 amino acids. Trimming left V 8 bases short and J 1 base short, with 8 bases between. Germline values: CDR1 LNHDA, CDR2 SQIVND (reference sequence). This chain's CDR3 is CASGVRNTEAFF. The CDR3 DNA reads TGTGCCAGTGGCGTGAGGAACACTGAAGCTTTCTTT.

The sample holds a few counts of this clone. The J gene is TRBJ2-2, the V gene TRBV28; no definite D call. CDR1 and CDR2 (germline): MDHEN, SYDVKM. Trimming removed 5 bases at V and 2 bases at J, with 9 bases between. The length of the CDR3 is 14 residues. The CDR3 DNA sequence: TGTGCCAGCAGTGCCGCGACTAACACCGGGGAGCTGTTTTTT. Translated: CASSAATNTGELFF.

The chain carries TRBV10-3 and TRBJ1-5; D is possibly TRBD1 (5 bases). The ends were cut back, 11 bases at V and 0 bases at J, with 17 bases in the middle. CDR1 ENHRY and CDR2 SYGVKD come from the germline V gene. CDR3 size: 15 residues. The CDR3 sequence is CAAAGGLYSNQPQHF. The CDR3 nucleotides are TGTGCCGCCGCCGGGGGTCTTTATAGCAATCAGCCCCAGCATTTT.

The V call is TRBV6-1, the J call TRBJ1-5; D is unresolved. Germline V gives CDR1 MNHNS, CDR2 SASEGT. CDR3 length: 13 amino acids. The ends were cut back, 1 base at V and 5 bases at J, with 6 bases in the middle. CDR3 sequence: CASSEVGHQPQHF. In nucleotides, the CDR3 is TGTGCCAGCAGTGAAGTAGGACATCAGCCCCAGCATTTT.